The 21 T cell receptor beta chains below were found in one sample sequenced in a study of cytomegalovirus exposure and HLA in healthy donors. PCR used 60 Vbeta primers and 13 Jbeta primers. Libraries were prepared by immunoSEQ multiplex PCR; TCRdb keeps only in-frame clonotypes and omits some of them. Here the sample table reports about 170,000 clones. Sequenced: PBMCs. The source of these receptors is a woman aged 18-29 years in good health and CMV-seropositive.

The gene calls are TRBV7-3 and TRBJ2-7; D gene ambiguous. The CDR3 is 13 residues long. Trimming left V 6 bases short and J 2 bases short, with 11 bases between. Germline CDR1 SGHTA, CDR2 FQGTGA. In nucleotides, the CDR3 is TGTGCCAGCAGTTCTCTAGAAGCCTACGAGCAGTACTTC. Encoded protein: CASSSLEAYEQYF.

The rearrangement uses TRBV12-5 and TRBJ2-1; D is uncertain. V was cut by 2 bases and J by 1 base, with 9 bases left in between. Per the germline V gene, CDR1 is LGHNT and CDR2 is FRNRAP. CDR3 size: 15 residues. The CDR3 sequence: CASGLPNLSYNEQFF. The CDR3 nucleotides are TGTGCTAGTGGTTTGCCAAACTTATCCTACAATGAGCAGTTCTTC.

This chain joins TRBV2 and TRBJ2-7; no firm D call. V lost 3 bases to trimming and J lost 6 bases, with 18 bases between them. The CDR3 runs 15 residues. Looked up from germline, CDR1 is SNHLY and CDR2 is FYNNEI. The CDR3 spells CASSDSSSWAGEQYF. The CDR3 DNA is TGTGCCAGCAGTGATTCCTCCAGCTGGGCCGGCGAGCAGTACTTC. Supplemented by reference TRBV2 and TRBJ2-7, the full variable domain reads EPEVTQTPSHQVTQMGQEVILRCVPISNHLYFYWYRQILGQKVEFLVSFYNNEISEKSEIFDDQFSVERPDGSNFTLKIRSTKLEDSAMYFCASSDSSSWAGEQYFGPGTRLTVT.

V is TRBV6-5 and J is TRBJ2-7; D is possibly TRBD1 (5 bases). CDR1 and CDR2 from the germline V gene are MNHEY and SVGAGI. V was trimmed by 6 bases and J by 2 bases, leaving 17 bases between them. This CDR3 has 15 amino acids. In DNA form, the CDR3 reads TGTGCCAGCAGCACCACCCCGACAGAAACCTACGAGCAGTACTTC. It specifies CASSTTPTETYEQYF.

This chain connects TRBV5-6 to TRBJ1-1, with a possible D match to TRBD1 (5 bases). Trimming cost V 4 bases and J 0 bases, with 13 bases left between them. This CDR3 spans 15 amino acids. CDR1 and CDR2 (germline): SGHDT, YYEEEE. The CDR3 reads CASSHRQLVNTEAFF. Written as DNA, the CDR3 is TGTGCCAGCAGCCACAGACAGCTGGTGAACACTGAAGCTTTCTTT.

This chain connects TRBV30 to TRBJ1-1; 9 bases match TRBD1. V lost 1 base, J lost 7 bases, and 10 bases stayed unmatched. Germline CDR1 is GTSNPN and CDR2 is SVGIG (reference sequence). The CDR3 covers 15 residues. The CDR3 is CAWSDRGLMSSEAFF. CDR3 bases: TGTGCCTGGAGTGACAGGGGGCTCATGAGTAGTGAAGCTTTCTTT.

The CDR3 protein is CASSAGTGEQYF. The CDR3 nucleotides read TGTGCCAGCAGCGCTGGGACAGGCGAGCAGTACTTC. This rearrangement joins TRBV5-4 to TRBJ2-7; TRBD1 matches at 8 bases. The germline V gene encodes CDR1 SGHNT and CDR2 YYREEE (reference sequence). The CDR3 runs 12 residues. Trimming took 4 bases from V and 6 from J; bases not matched to a gene: 3.

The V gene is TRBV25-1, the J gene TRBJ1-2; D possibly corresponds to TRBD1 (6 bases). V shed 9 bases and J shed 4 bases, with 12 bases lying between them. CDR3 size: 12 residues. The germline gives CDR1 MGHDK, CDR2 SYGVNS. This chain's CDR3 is CASGQGLYGYTF. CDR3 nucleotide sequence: TGTGCCAGTGGGCAGGGGCTCTATGGCTACACCTTC.

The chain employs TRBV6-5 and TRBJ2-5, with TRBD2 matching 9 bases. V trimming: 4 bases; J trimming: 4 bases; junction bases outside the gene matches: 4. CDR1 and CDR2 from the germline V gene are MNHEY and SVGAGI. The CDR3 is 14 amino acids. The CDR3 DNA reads TGTGCCAGCAGTTTAGCGGGAGAGGGAGAGACCCAGTACTTC. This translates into CASSLAGEGETQYF.

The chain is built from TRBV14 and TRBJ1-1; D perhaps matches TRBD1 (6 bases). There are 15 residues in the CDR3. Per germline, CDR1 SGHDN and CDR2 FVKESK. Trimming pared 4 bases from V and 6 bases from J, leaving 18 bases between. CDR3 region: CASSLFAGAGAEAFF. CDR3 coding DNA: TGTGCCAGCAGCCTTTTTGCAGGGGCCGGAGCTGAAGCTTTCTTT.

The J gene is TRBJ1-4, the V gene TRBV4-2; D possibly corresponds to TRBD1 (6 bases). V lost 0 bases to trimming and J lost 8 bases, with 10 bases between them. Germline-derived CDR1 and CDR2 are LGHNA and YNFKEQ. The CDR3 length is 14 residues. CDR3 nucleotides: TGTGCCAGCAGCCAAGACCAGGGGTACGAAAAACTGTTTTTT. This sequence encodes CASSQDQGYEKLFF.

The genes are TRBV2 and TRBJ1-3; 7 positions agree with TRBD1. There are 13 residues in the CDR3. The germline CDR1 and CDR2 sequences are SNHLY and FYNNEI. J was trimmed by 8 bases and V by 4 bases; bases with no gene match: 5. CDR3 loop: CASSGTGWHTIYF. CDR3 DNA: TGTGCCAGCAGTGGGACAGGATGGCACACCATATATTTT.

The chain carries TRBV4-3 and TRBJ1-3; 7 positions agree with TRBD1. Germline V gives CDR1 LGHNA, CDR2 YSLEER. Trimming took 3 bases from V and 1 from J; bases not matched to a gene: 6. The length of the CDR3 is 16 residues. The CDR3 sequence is CASSQGTEGSGNTIYF. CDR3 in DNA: TGCGCCAGCAGCCAGGGGACAGAGGGTTCTGGAAACACCATATATTTT.

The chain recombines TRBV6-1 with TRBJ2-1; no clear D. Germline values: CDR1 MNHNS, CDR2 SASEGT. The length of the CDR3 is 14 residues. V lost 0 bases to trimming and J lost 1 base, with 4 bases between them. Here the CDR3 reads CASSEALSYNEQFF. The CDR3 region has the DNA TGTGCCAGCAGTGAAGCTTTATCCTACAATGAGCAGTTCTTC.

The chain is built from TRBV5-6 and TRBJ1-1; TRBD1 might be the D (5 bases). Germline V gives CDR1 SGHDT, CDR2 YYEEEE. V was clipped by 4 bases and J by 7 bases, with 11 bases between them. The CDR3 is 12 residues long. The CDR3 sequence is CASSPGVGEAFF. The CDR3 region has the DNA TGTGCCAGCAGCCCGGGGGTAGGTGAAGCTTTCTTT.

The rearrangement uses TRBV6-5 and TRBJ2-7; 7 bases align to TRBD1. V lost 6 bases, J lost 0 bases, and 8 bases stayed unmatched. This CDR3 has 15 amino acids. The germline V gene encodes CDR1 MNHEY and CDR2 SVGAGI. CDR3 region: CASSRLGGSSYEQYF. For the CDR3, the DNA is TGTGCCAGCAGCCGGTTAGGGGGCAGCTCCTACGAGCAGTACTTC.

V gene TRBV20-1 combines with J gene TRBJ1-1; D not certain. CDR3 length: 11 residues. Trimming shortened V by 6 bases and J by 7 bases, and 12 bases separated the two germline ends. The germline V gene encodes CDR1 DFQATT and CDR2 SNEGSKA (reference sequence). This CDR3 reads CSAHPGFEAFF. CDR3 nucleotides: TGCAGTGCCCACCCGGGGTTTGAAGCTTTCTTT.

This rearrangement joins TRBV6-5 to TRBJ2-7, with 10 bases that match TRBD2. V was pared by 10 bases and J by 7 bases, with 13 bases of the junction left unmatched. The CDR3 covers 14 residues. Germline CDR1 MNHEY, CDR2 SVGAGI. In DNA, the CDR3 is TGTGCCACCCGAACGGGGCTAGCGGGAGCAGAGCAGTACTTC. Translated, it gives CATRTGLAGAEQYF.

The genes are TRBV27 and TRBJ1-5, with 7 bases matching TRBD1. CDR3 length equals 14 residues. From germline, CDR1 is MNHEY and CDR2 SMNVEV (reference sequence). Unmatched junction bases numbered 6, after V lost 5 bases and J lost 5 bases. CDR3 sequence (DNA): TGTGCCAGCAGTCTCGACAGGGCTGATCAGCCCCAGCATTTT. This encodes CASSLDRADQPQHF.

CDR3 sequence reads: CASRARQGLQGQYF. The DNA of the CDR3 is TGTGCCAGCAGGGCCAGACAGGGGCTTCAGGGGCAGTACTTC. V and J are TRBV11-2 and TRBJ2-7; 8 positions agree with TRBD1. J was trimmed by 9 bases and V by 6 bases; bases with no gene match: 13. From germline, CDR1 is SGHAT and CDR2 FQNNGV. The CDR3 is 14 amino acids.

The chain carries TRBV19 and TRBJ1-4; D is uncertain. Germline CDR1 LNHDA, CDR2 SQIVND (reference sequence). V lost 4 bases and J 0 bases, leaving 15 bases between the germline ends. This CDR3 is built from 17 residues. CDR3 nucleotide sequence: TGTGCCAGTAGTAACCCGGGAGGCAGTGCAACTAATGAAAAACTGTTTTTT. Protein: CASSNPGGSATNEKLFF.